These T cell receptor beta chains were read from a single sample in a study of regulatory and conventional T cells in RAG deficiency. Assay: immunoSEQ multiplex PCR; the TCRdb copy retains only in-frame clones and omits some. The sample contains around 29,000 clones, roughly 96% of which appear only once. These data also formed part of another study, on regulatory T cells.

The specimen was CD25- CD4+ T cells sorted from blood. These receptors were taken from a human donor in good health. Both conserved end residues are part of each CDR3. The order of the fields is D gene, CDR3 length, J gene, clone size, V gene, CDR3 DNA, CDR3 protein. The D gene is left open where the match is weak. Only some rows state a clone size, as once, few, many or a class for expanded clones.

D: TRBD1; length: 16; J: TRBJ2-7; size: -; V: TRBV2; DNA: TGTGCCAGCAGTGAAGGCCCGACAGGGGTTGAGGGCGAGCAGTACTTC; CDR3: CASSEGPTGVEGEQYF
D: -; length: 14; J: TRBJ2-7; size: -; V: TRBV27; DNA: TGTGCCAGCAGTCCCCGGACAGGAGGGCACGAGCAGTACTTC; CDR3: CASSPRTGGHEQYF
D: TRBD1; length: 15; J: TRBJ1-1; size: -; V: TRBV6-5; DNA: TGTGCCAGCAGTTACGCCTGGGACAGGAACACTGAAGCTTTCTTT; CDR3: CASSYAWDRNTEAFF
D: TRBD1; length: 15; J: TRBJ1-4; size: once; V: TRBV7-6; DNA: TGTGCCAGCAGCCTGACAGGGGGCACTAATGAAAAACTGTTTTTT; CDR3: CASSLTGGTNEKLFF
D: TRBD2; length: 16; J: TRBJ2-2; size: -; V: TRBV7-3; DNA: TGTGCCAGCAGCTTTTTACTAGCGGCGAACACCGGGGAGCTGTTTTTT; CDR3: CASSFLLAANTGELFF
D: TRBD1; length: 11; J: TRBJ2-7; size: -; V: TRBV30; DNA: TGTGCCTGGAGCCGACAGGGAAAGCAGTACTTC; CDR3: CAWSRQGKQYF
D: TRBD2; length: 16; J: TRBJ2-3; size: -; V: TRBV7-2; DNA: TGTGCCAGCAGCTTAGGGACTAGCGGGGGGGGATGGACGCAGTATTTT; CDR3: CASSLGTSGGGWTQYF
D: TRBD1; length: 16; J: TRBJ1-1; size: -; V: TRBV15; DNA: TGTGCCACCAGCAGGCGGGACAGGAGAGGGAGGACTGAAGCTTTCTTT; CDR3: CATSRRDRRGRTEAFF
D: -; length: 15; J: TRBJ2-2; size: -; V: TRBV6-5; DNA: TGTGCCAGCCGGGGTAAACAGGGGAACACCGGGGAGCTGTTTTTT; CDR3: CASRGKQGNTGELFF
D: TRBD1; length: 16; J: TRBJ1-1; size: -; V: TRBV5-6; DNA: TGTGCCAGCAGCTTTCCTTCAGGGGGCGCTAACACTGAAGCTTTCTTT; CDR3: CASSFPSGGANTEAFF
D: TRBD2; length: 15; J: TRBJ2-5; size: -; V: TRBV2; DNA: TGTGCCAGCAGAGGGAATGGCGGGAGTCAAGAGACCCAGTACTTC; CDR3: CASRGNGGSQETQYF
D: -; length: 15; J: TRBJ2-7; size: -; V: TRBV28; DNA: TGTGCCAGCAGCCCCCGGAGGGTGAGCTCCTACGAGCAGTACTTC; CDR3: CASSPRRVSSYEQYF
D: -; length: 15; J: TRBJ2-6; size: -; V: TRBV5-6; DNA: TGTGCCAGCAGCCCCTACGCCTCTGGGGCCAACGTCCTGACTTTC; CDR3: CASSPYASGANVLTF
D: -; length: 16; J: TRBJ2-3; size: -; V: TRBV19; DNA: TGTGCCAGTAGTGGGGGGACAGCCACTAGCACAGATACGCAGTATTTT; CDR3: CASSGGTATSTDTQYF
D: -; length: 13; J: TRBJ1-1; size: once; V: TRBV4-1; DNA: TGCGCCAGCAGCCAAGACAGGGGAGGGAAAGCTTTCTTT; CDR3: CASSQDRGGKAFF
D: TRBD1; length: 15; J: TRBJ1-2; size: once; V: TRBV19; DNA: TGTGCCAGTAGTAGCCCCGGGACAGCTAACTATGGCTACACCTTC; CDR3: CASSSPGTANYGYTF
D: TRBD1; length: 16; J: TRBJ1-2; size: -; V: TRBV6-6; DNA: TGTGCCAGCAGTTACGCCGGGACAGGGGATAACTATGGCTACACCTTC; CDR3: CASSYAGTGDNYGYTF
D: -; length: 17; J: TRBJ1-4; size: -; V: TRBV4-1; DNA: TGCGCCAGCAGCCAAGACGGGTGGGAGGGGCGGCGTGAAAAACTGTTTTTT; CDR3: CASSQDGWEGRREKLFF
D: TRBD1; length: 17; J: TRBJ2-7; size: -; V: TRBV7-8; DNA: TGTGCCAGCAGCTTCACTCCTTGGGGCAGGGGGTACTACGAGCAGTACTTC; CDR3: CASSFTPWGRGYYEQYF
D: -; length: 12; J: TRBJ2-5; size: -; V: TRBV18; DNA: TGTGCCAGCTCACCACCGGAGGAGACCCAGTACTTC; CDR3: CASSPPEETQYF
D: -; length: 14; J: TRBJ2-7; size: -; V: TRBV7-3; DNA: TGTGCCAGCAGCTTAGGTGGACAGCCCTACGAGCAGTACTTC; CDR3: CASSLGGQPYEQYF
D: -; length: 14; J: TRBJ1-5; size: once; V: TRBV27; DNA: TGTGCCAGCAGTTTATCGATTCGGGGACAACCCCAGCATTTT; CDR3: CASSLSIRGQPQHF
D: TRBD1; length: 13; J: TRBJ2-7; size: -; V: TRBV10-2; DNA: TGCGCCAGCCATTCGGACAGGGGGCACGAGCAGTACTTC; CDR3: CASHSDRGHEQYF
D: -; length: 14; J: TRBJ2-2; size: -; V: TRBV5-1; DNA: TGCGCCAGCAGCTTGGAAAAAGCGACCGGGGAGCTGTTTTTT; CDR3: CASSLEKATGELFF
D: TRBD2; length: 15; J: TRBJ2-1; size: -; V: TRBV28; DNA: TGTGCCAGCAGTTTATATGGCGGGGGGGTCCTCAGGCAGTTCTTC; CDR3: CASSLYGGGVLRQFF
D: TRBD1; length: 13; J: TRBJ2-7; size: -; V: TRBV7-9; DNA: TGTGCCAGCAGCCTGGGACAGGGGAACGAGCAGTACTTC; CDR3: CASSLGQGNEQYF